In this sample, the clone carrying this TCR beta chain turned up a few times. The antigen is unknown. At one boundary the junction diverges from the germline segment, which might be a read error. Researchers generated TCR beta cDNA from roughly 500 ng of total RNA, relying on a constant-region primer. Three nested multiplex PCR rounds, a slightly modified ARM-PCR method, built the TCR beta libraries. The study ran its first two PCR rounds for 9 to 10 cycles each, using TRBV1-TRBV30 forward primers and a C-beta reverse primer. TCRdb called the multiplex PCR reads again in MiXCR, with one record for every CDR3 protein. Of about 44,000 distinct CDR3 sequences listed, about 80% were seen once; the top ten hold about 30%. The entry originates in a study of tumor-infiltrating lymphocytes in primary liver carcinoma. Study details: Participating patients were men and women between 30 and 69 years old. Study-wide results and caveats: Tumors significantly exceeded blood in top-250-clone fraction (p = 0.039).

The CDR3 covers 15 residues. Germline assignment: CDR1 MNHNY and CDR2 SVGAGI (reference sequence). Co-extracting RNA and DNA was done with roughly 17-34 mg of unsorted bulk tissue as input. The TCR was taken from a man in his forties with primary liver carcinoma and hepatitis B virus infection. The chain links TRBV6-6 to TRBJ2-7; D perhaps matches TRBD1 (6 bases). Sequencing used liver tumor tissue from sampling region 3. The subset: tumor region T3, left-lateral pole. The CDR3 reads CASSHSIGGYDEQYF. The DNA for the CDR3 is TGTGCCAGCAGTCACTCGATTGGGGGCTATGACGAGCAGTACTTC.